This T cell receptor (beta chain) was found in a study of cytomegalovirus exposure and HLA in healthy donors. Each donor's status was that of a healthy bone marrow donor. This CDR3 has 15 residues. With 3 bases removed from V and 0 bases from J, the gap between germline ends came to 12 bases. Per the germline V gene, CDR1 is GTSNPN and CDR2 is SVGIG (reference sequence). This clone was seen a few times. Its antigen is not known. The primer mix had 60 Vbeta and 13 Jbeta primers. Assay used: immunoSEQ multiplex PCR; TCRdb lists only in-frame clones, some missing. The sample has more than 150,000 clones, more than 65% seen once; the top ten hold about 1.5%. General study points: While the bulk of TCR sequences proved rare, some public TCRs turned up in many donors. What a later analysis showed was that several of the most significant clusters appeared linked to common viral pathogens.

Sequencing was carried out using PBMCs. The chain joins TRBV30 to TRBJ1-3; D ambiguous. The clonotype originates from a man aged 50 to 59 in good health and CMV-seropositive. The CDR3 nucleotides are TGTGCCTGGAGGCCACTCGAGGGCTCTGGAAACACCATATATTTT. Protein: CAWRPLEGSGNTIYF.